The 20 T cell receptor beta chains below were found in one sample sequenced in a study of PD-L1 blockade in urothelial cancer. Profiled with immunoSEQ multiplex PCR; TCRdb holds only in-frame clones, not every one. This sample has some 45,000 clones; approximately 88% occur once, and the top ten carry roughly 3.9%. Sequencing used PBMCs, obtained around atezolizumab (anti-PD-L1) treatment. These receptors all stem from a man at least 80 years old with urothelial cancer.

This clone was observed a few times. This chain links TRBV30 with TRBJ1-2; 7 positions match TRBD1. V lost 2 bases to trimming and J lost 7 bases; unmatched junction nucleotides: 10. Germline lookup yields CDR1 GTSNPN and CDR2 SVGIG (reference sequence). The CDR3 is made up of 14 amino acids. CDR3 in DNA: TGTGCCTGGAGTCTCCCCGGGACAGCCCGTGGCTACACCTTC. This sequence encodes CAWSLPGTARGYTF.

The rearrangement uses TRBV20-1 and TRBJ1-2, with D possibly being TRBD1 (5 bases). V was pared by 3 bases and J by 8 bases, with 10 bases between. Per the germline V gene, CDR1 is DFQATT and CDR2 is SNEGSKA (reference sequence). This CDR3 contains 11 residues. The DNA for the CDR3 is TGCAGTGCTAGCAGGGATGGAGGCTACACCTTC. Translating gives CSASRDGGYTF.

This clone was counted a single time. CDR3 sequence (DNA): TGTGCCAGCAGCAAAGCAGAAAAACAGGGGGCAGATCAGCCCCAGCATTTT. Its protein is CASSKAEKQGADQPQHF. This sequence joins TRBV21-1 and TRBJ1-5; the table's D call of TRBD1 was not tested on the DNA. TRBV21-1 is a pseudogene. This CDR3 spans 17 amino acids.

The chain employs TRBV11-2 and TRBJ2-1; D not resolved. V lost 4 bases, J lost 2 bases, and 12 bases lay in between. Germline V gene sequence: CDR1 SGHAT, CDR2 FQNNGV. This CDR3 is 15 amino acids long. Here the CDR3 reads CASSSQLRAYNEQFF. The CDR3 DNA sequence: TGTGCCAGCAGCTCGCAGTTACGGGCCTACAATGAGCAGTTCTTC. The variable domain in full, with the rest retrieved from reference TRBV11-2 and TRBJ2-1, is EAGVAQSPRYKIIEKRQSVAFWCNPISGHATLYWYQQILGQGPKLLIQFQNNGVVDDSQLPKDRFSAERLKGVDSTLKIQPAKLEDSAVYLCASSSQLRAYNEQFFGPGTRLTVL.

V gene TRBV19 combines with J gene TRBJ1-1; D perhaps matches TRBD1 (5 bases). Germline CDR1 is LNHDA and CDR2 is SQIVND (reference sequence). CDR3 size: 15 residues. Trimming stripped 1 base from V and 5 bases from J, with 14 bases between. The CDR3 reads CASSIVQGGWTEAFF. CDR3 DNA: TGTGCCAGTAGTATAGTGCAGGGAGGATGGACTGAAGCTTTCTTT.

J is TRBJ2-2 and V is TRBV6-1, with 8 bases fitting TRBD1. There are 14 residues in the CDR3. The germline gives CDR1 MNHNS, CDR2 SASEGT. V gave up 5 bases and J gave up 8 bases; unmatched junction bases: 7. The CDR3 DNA follows: TGTGCCAGCAGTCAAAGGACAGGGTGGGGGGAGCTGTTTTTT. It encodes CASSQRTGWGELFF.

This rearrangement joins TRBV5-6 to TRBJ2-1, with 8 bases matching TRBD2. In germline, CDR1 is SGHDT, CDR2 YYEEEE. The CDR3 consists of 15 residues. V was pared by 4 bases and J by 0 bases, with 3 bases of the junction left unmatched. CDR3 nucleotides: TGTGCCAGCAGCCCCGGGACTAGCTCCTACAATGAGCAGTTCTTC. Its translation is CASSPGTSSYNEQFF.

This clone has a count of ten or more. J is TRBJ2-1 and V is TRBV14; 11 bases map to TRBD2. This CDR3 is 15 amino acids long. CDR1 and CDR2 from the germline V gene are SGHDN and FVKESK. J was trimmed by 9 bases and V by 1 base; bases with no gene match: 5. The DNA for the CDR3 is TGTGCCAGCAGCCAAGCGTCTAGCGGGAGGAGTGAGCAGTTCTTC. Its protein product is CASSQASSGRSEQFF.

The rearrangement joins TRBV6-5 to TRBJ1-2; the D gene is possibly TRBD1 (5 bases). Germline V gives CDR1 MNHEY, CDR2 SVGAGI. This CDR3 spans 16 amino acids. Deletions cut 0 bases from V and 3 bases from J, with 14 bases between. CDR3 residues: CASSYSGQGDYYGYTF. The CDR3 nucleotides are TGTGCCAGCAGTTACTCGGGCCAGGGCGATTACTATGGCTACACCTTC.

The chain carries TRBV30 and TRBJ1-1, with D perhaps TRBD1 (6 bases). Looked up from germline, CDR1 is GTSNPN and CDR2 is SVGIG (reference sequence). V was trimmed by 4 bases and J by 1 base, leaving 13 bases between them. CDR3 length: 14 amino acids. The CDR3 spells CAWNLDSANTEAFF. CDR3 sequence (DNA): TGTGCCTGGAATTTGGACAGCGCGAACACTGAAGCTTTCTTT.

The V and J genes are TRBV2 and TRBJ2-7, with 8 bases lining up with TRBD2. The ends lost 3 bases at V and 6 bases at J; junction bases unmatched: 7. Looked up from germline, CDR1 is SNHLY and CDR2 is FYNNEI. The CDR3 runs to 14 residues. The CDR3 region has the DNA TGTGCCAGCAGTGAGAGGACTAGCCCGCGCGAGCAGTACTTC. Protein product: CASSERTSPREQYF.

This clone occurred a few times. This chain links TRBV9 with TRBJ1-3; perhaps TRBD1 as D (6 bases). V lost 4 bases and J lost 0, with 11 bases in between. CDR1 and CDR2 (germline): SGDLS, YYNGEE. The CDR3 sequence is 15 residues long. CDR3 nucleotide sequence: TGTGCCAGCAGCCGGCAGGGGACCTCTGGAAACACCATATATTTT. Translation: CASSRQGTSGNTIYF.

The V call is TRBV6-5, the J call TRBJ2-5; D is uncertain. This CDR3 has 14 amino acids. The ends were cut back, 6 bases at V and 1 base at J, with 12 bases in the middle. The germline V gene has CDR1 MNHEY and CDR2 SVGAGI. CDR3 DNA: TGTGCCAGCAGCGCCCCCGGCGGCCAAGAGACCCAGTACTTC. This translates into CASSAPGGQETQYF.

The J gene is TRBJ1-4, the V gene TRBV7-6; D is unresolved. This CDR3 has 14 residues. The germline CDR1 and CDR2 sequences are SGHVS and FNYEAQ. V gave up 5 bases and J gave up 3 bases, with 10 bases separating them. The chain's CDR3 is CASSPAVPNEKLFF. CDR3 DNA sequence: TGTGCCAGCAGCCCCGCAGTACCTAATGAAAAACTGTTTTTT.

The rearrangement links TRBV18 to TRBJ2-3; perhaps TRBD1 as D (6 bases). This CDR3 is 15 amino acids long. The V end lost 2 bases, the J end lost 1 base, and 10 bases lay between the germline ends. The germline CDR1 and CDR2 sequences are KGHSH and LQKENI. CDR3 coding DNA: TGTGCCAGCTCACCAGTGGCAGGGGGCACAGATACGCAGTATTTT. Its translation: CASSPVAGGTDTQYF.

J is TRBJ1-1 and V is TRBV18; D call uncertain. The CDR3 has 14 amino acids. Trimming removed 3 bases at V and 0 bases at J, with 8 bases between. Germline lookup yields CDR1 KGHSH and CDR2 LQKENI. The CDR3 sequence is CASSPSNLNTEAFF. The CDR3 coding sequence is TGTGCCAGCTCACCTTCAAACTTGAACACTGAAGCTTTCTTT. Looking up the rest from reference TRBV18 and TRBJ1-1 gives the full variable domain: NAGVMQNPRHLVRRRGQEARLRCSPMKGHSHVYWYRQLPEEGLKFMVYLQKENIIDESGMPKERFSAEFPKEGPSILRIQQVVRGDSAAYFCASSPSNLNTEAFFGQGTRLTVV.

The chain has TRBV18 and TRBJ2-7, with TRBD1 identical over 9 bases. The CDR3 covers 13 residues. Germline V lookup: CDR1 KGHSH, CDR2 LQKENI. The V and J ends lost 3 bases and 6 bases, in that order; junction bases with no gene match: 3. For the CDR3, the DNA is TGTGCCAGCTCACCGGGGACAGGGCGCGAGCAGTACTTC. As protein: CASSPGTGREQYF.

With regard to this clone: Other DNA sequences in this specimen translate into the identical CDR3. The chain employs TRBV27 and TRBJ2-1, with 8 bases matching TRBD2. Germline-derived CDR1 and CDR2 are MNHEY and SMNVEV (reference sequence). The V gene end was trimmed by 2 bases and the J gene end by 7 bases; junction bases not matched to a gene: 10. The CDR3 extends over 16 amino acids. The CDR3 region has the DNA TGTGCCAGCAGTTTAGTCGCGGGAGGAACCCTTAATGAGCAGTTCTTC. It is translated as CASSLVAGGTLNEQFF.

This chain joins TRBV28 and TRBJ2-1, with a weak D call TRBD2 (5 bases). The CDR3 length is 15 residues. Trimming pared 4 bases from V and 6 bases from J, leaving 16 bases between. From germline, CDR1 is MDHEN and CDR2 SYDVKM. The CDR3 loop reads CASSYELPGINEQFF. CDR3 in DNA: TGTGCCAGCAGTTACGAGTTACCCGGGATCAATGAGCAGTTCTTC.

J is TRBJ2-1 and V is TRBV7-2; D call uncertain. Germline values: CDR1 SGHTA, CDR2 FQGNSA. V was trimmed by 4 bases and J by 10 bases, leaving 11 bases between them. This CDR3 is built from 12 residues. CDR3 coding DNA: TGTGCCAGCAGCTCCTCCGTTCTAGAGCAGTTCTTC. This codes for CASSSSVLEQFF. The variable domain in full, completed from reference TRBV7-2 and TRBJ2-1, reads GAGVSQSPSNKVTEKGKDVELRCDPISGHTALYWYRQSLGQGLEFLIYFQGNSAPDKSGLPSDRFSAERTGGSVSTLTIQRTQQEDSAVYLCASSSSVLEQFFGPGTRLTVL.